Shown below are 13 T cell receptor beta chains from a single sample sequenced in a study of Graves' ophthalmopathy and Graves' hyperthyroidism. The authors amplified TCR beta CDR3 regions from RNA transcripts. Second-round multiplex PCR followed a first-round RT-PCR using HTBI primers. Each CDR3 protein is one row after TCRdb ran MiXCR on the multiplex PCR reads. Among about 210,000 distinct CDR3 sequences listed, approximately 28% were seen once. Specimen: peripheral blood. The receptors here all came from a man in his fifties or sixties with Graves' ophthalmopathy.

The chain is built from TRBV9 and TRBJ2-6; D remains ambiguous. V dropped 1 base and J dropped 0 bases, with 14 bases sitting between them. The CDR3 is 18 residues long. Germline lookup yields CDR1 SGDLS and CDR2 YYNGEE. CDR3 in DNA: TGTGCCAGCAGCGTATGGCGCGCCGAAAGCTCTGGGGCCAACGTCCTGACTTTC. This sequence encodes CASSVWRAESSGANVLTF.

This clonotype was counted ten times or more. This chain links TRBV28 with TRBJ1-2, with D unclear. V shed 2 bases and J shed 7 bases, with 8 bases lying between them. The CDR3 covers 12 residues. The germline CDR1 and CDR2 sequences are MDHEN and SYDVKM. In nucleotides, the CDR3 is TGTGCCAGCAGTTTAGCTCTCCGTGGCTACACCTTC. Translation gives CASSLALRGYTF.

The V and J genes are TRBV29-1 and TRBJ2-7; the D gene is possibly TRBD2 (6 bases). Germline values: CDR1 SQVTM, CDR2 ANQGSEA. V was clipped by 4 bases and J by 0 bases, with 10 bases between them. The CDR3 contains 13 residues. This CDR3 is CSVAAGTSYEQYF. The CDR3 DNA follows: TGCAGCGTTGCCGCGGGGACCTCCTACGAGCAGTACTTC.

This clonotype was seen at least ten times. The chain has TRBV20-1 and TRBJ2-7, with 7 bases lining up with TRBD2. In germline, CDR1 is DFQATT, CDR2 SNEGSKA (reference sequence). V lost 8 bases and J lost 0; bases outside the gene matches: 13. The CDR3 contains 15 residues. The CDR3 bases are TGCAGTTCACCCCCTTCAAGCGGGGACTCCTACGAGCAGTACTTC. This translates into CSSPPSSGDSYEQYF.

This clonotype was recorded at least ten times. The chain has TRBV10-1 and TRBJ2-2, with TRBD2 identical over 9 bases. The CDR3 contains 14 residues. Germline lookup yields CDR1 WNHNN and CDR2 SYGVQD (reference sequence). The V gene end was trimmed by 8 bases and the J gene end by 6 bases; junction bases not matched to a gene: 7. DNA of the CDR3: TGCGCCAGCGGGAGGAGCGGGAGGTCCGGGGAGCTGTTTTTT. It specifies CASGRSGRSGELFF.

The gene calls are TRBV11-1 and TRBJ2-2; the match to TRBD2 covers 13 bases. Germline V gives CDR1 SGHAT, CDR2 FQDESV (reference sequence). This CDR3 is built from 19 residues. With V trimmed by 6 bases and J by 8 bases, 18 bases remained unmatched. CDR3 coding DNA: TGTGCCAGCAGACCACCACTCGCAGCACTAGCGGGAGGGCTGGGGGAGCTGTTTTTT. Translated, it gives CASRPPLAALAGGLGELFF.

Ten or more counts support this clonotype. The V gene is TRBV29-1, the J gene TRBJ1-1; tentative D call: TRBD1 (5 bases). Looked up from germline, CDR1 is SQVTM and CDR2 is ANQGSEA. The V end was cut by 3 bases, the J end by 1 base, with 6 bases between. This CDR3 is 12 amino acids long. In DNA form, the CDR3 reads TGCAGCGTTGATACAGGGAACACTGAAGCTTTCTTT. This sequence encodes CSVDTGNTEAFF. The full variable domain, its missing parts supplied by reference TRBV29-1 and TRBJ1-1, is SAVISQKPSRDICQRGTSLTIQCQVDSQVTMMFWYRQQPGQSLTLIATANQGSEATYESGFVIDKFPISRPNLTFSTLTVSNMSPEDSSIYLCSVDTGNTEAFFGQGTRLTVV.

V is TRBV28 and J is TRBJ2-5; 10 bases line up with TRBD2. The length of the CDR3 is 18 residues. V lost 5 bases to trimming and J lost 8 bases; unmatched junction nucleotides: 20. The germline V gene encodes CDR1 MDHEN and CDR2 SYDVKM. In DNA, the CDR3 is TGTGCCAGCAGTACCCAATCCCCTAGCGGGGGTCTCCCGGGTACCCAGTACTTC. Protein product: CASSTQSPSGGLPGTQYF.

This clonotype occurred many times. The gene calls are TRBV10-3 and TRBJ2-7, with unresolved D. The V and J ends lost 3 bases and 1 base respectively, with 16 bases between them. The CDR3 is 16 residues long. Germline CDR1 reads ENHRY; CDR2 reads SYGVKD. The CDR3 DNA reads as TGTGCCATCAGTGAAACCCGCCAGATTCAATCCTACGAGCAGTACTTC. It translates to CAISETRQIQSYEQYF.

CDR3: CASSLGADTVRSYEQYF. Here the CDR3 DNA reads TGTGCCAGCAGCTTAGGCGCGGACACTGTGCGGTCCTACGAGCAGTACTTC. This chain links TRBV7-2 with TRBJ2-7, with D tentatively TRBD1 (5 bases). Germline lookup yields CDR1 SGHTA and CDR2 FQGNSA. The CDR3 is 17 residues long. The V and J ends lost 1 base and 1 base respectively, with 17 bases between them.

Ten or more counts support this clonotype. This chain links TRBV25-1 with TRBJ2-2, with TRBD1 identical over 10 bases. The CDR3 is made up of 15 amino acids. V shed 2 bases and J 3 bases; nucleotides not matched to a gene: 0. Germline V gene sequence: CDR1 MGHDK, CDR2 SYGVNS. The CDR3 nucleotides are TGTGCCAGCAGTGAAGGACAGGGGGACACCGGGGAGCTGTTTTTT. Encoded protein: CASSEGQGDTGELFF. Looking up the rest from reference TRBV25-1 and TRBJ2-2 gives the full variable domain: EADIYQTPRYLVIGTGKKITLECSQTMGHDKMYWYQQDPGMELHLIHYSYGVNSTEKGDLSSESTVSRIRTEHFPLTLESARPSHTSQYLCASSEGQGDTGELFFGEGSRLTVL.

This clonotype was seen many times. This chain uses TRBV6-5 with TRBJ2-7; 10 bases match TRBD2. The CDR3 covers 15 residues. The junction had 7 bases not matched to a gene; V was cut back by 6 bases and J by 2 bases. Germline CDR1 reads MNHEY; CDR2 reads SVGAGI. Written as DNA, the CDR3 is TGTGCCAGCAGACCCGGAGCGGGAGGGGCCTACGAGCAGTACTTC. Its translation: CASRPGAGGAYEQYF.

Ten or more counts support this clonotype. The chain links TRBV6-1 to TRBJ2-2; TRBD2 agrees at 8 bases. Germline CDR1 MNHNS, CDR2 SASEGT. There are 15 residues in the CDR3. V shed 8 bases and J 0 bases; nucleotides not matched to a gene: 5. The CDR3 spells CASGLAVTNTGELFF. DNA of the CDR3: TGTGCCAGCGGACTAGCCGTAACGAACACCGGGGAGCTGTTTTTT.